This TCR beta chain was sequenced during a study of vaccination and CD4 T cells after COVID-19. Across the whole study: Convalescent persons amounted to six males plus four females, two of whom were Hispanic.

The CDR3 runs to 13 residues. Between the trimmed V and J ends, which lost 4 bases and 5 bases, there was a span of 11 bases. CDR1 and CDR2 from the germline V gene are WNHNN and SYGVQD (reference sequence). With the Oncomine TCR Beta short-read assay, DNA from cultured CD4+ T cells was sequenced. TCRdb processed the PCR reads anew with MiXCR; each CDR3 protein has one entry. The table shows just over 4,000 distinct CDR3 sequences, with about 19% occurring only once. A remark on this clonotype: Its antigen is still unknown.

Treatment indicated: roughly 10-day PBMC culture with coronavirus spike peptide pools or control peptides (ViraFEST assay). What was sequenced was CD4+ T cells from blood, cultured in vitro. The chain carries TRBV10-1 and TRBJ1-1; D not resolved. The source of this sequence is a human donor who had recovered from COVID-19. As DNA, the CDR3 is TGCGCCAGCAGTGCGGGCAAGTTGACTGAAGCTTTCTTT. Encoded protein: CASSAGKLTEAFF.